This T cell receptor beta chain was profiled in a study of identifying expanded T cells in peripheral blood. The data were produced by immunoSEQ multiplex PCR, yet TCRdb's version contains in-frame clones alone and is incomplete. Counted here are under 150,000 clones, 86% occurring once; the ten biggest clones make up 7.5% to 8.5%. Notes on this clone: Its target is unknown.

The CDR3 loop spans 14 amino acids. Per germline, CDR1 SGHTA and CDR2 FQGTGA. V shed 8 bases and J 5 bases; nucleotides not matched to a gene: 5. Study-level points and caveats: Variance in clone template counts between approximately 2-week samples significantly increased with total template count across all healthy donors. About 1.2 clones differed between technical replicates, versus around 15 and 19 over time.

The TCR comes from a person between 18 and 75 years old in good health. The V call is TRBV7-3, the J call TRBJ2-1; 11 bases match TRBD2. Sequencing was carried out using blood. CDR3 amino acids: CASSPGLADNEQFF. The CDR3 DNA sequence: TGTGCCAGCTCGCCGGGACTAGCGGACAATGAGCAGTTCTTC.